This T cell receptor beta chain was sequenced for a study of T-cell memory formation after mild COVID-19. On the study more broadly: TCR clusters largely stayed donor specific.

This clonotype was observed a handful of times. What it recognizes is unknown. Trimming removed 6 bases from V and 4 bases from J, with 13 bases in between. CDR1 and CDR2 from the germline V gene are KGHSH and LQKENI. This CDR3 comprises 14 residues. Study-wide results and limits: Contracting CD4+ clones were located mainly in CM and EM, and CD8+ clones in EMRA. Prior to infection, memory already included some responding clones, suggesting cross-reactive memory joined.

TCRdb re-derived calls from the 5' RACE reads in MiXCR, one entry per CDR3 protein. This sample has around 150,000 distinct CDR3 sequences, with about 14% found just once. The chain recombines TRBV18 with TRBJ1-5; perhaps TRBD1 as D (6 bases). This sequence originates from an adult woman who had mild COVID-19 (a few samples of this study predate the infection). Cell type and time point are not known. Sequences were obtained from PBMCs or a T cell subset sorted from them (not recorded which). CDR3 sequence reads: CASSRGARNQPQHF. The CDR3 DNA follows: TGTGCCAGCTCCCGGGGGGCTCGGAATCAGCCCCAGCATTTT.